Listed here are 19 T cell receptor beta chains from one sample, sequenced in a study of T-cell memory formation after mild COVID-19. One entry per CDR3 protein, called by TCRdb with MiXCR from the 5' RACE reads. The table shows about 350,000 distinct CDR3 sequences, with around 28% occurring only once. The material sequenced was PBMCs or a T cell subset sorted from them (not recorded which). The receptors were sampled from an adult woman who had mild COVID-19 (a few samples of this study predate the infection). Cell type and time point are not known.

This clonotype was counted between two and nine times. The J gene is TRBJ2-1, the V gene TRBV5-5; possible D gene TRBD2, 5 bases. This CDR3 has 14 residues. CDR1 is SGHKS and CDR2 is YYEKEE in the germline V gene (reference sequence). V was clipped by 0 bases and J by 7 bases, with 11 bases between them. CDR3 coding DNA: TGTGCCAGCAGCTTGGGGGCGGGCTTTAATGAGCAGTTCTTC. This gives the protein CASSLGAGFNEQFF.

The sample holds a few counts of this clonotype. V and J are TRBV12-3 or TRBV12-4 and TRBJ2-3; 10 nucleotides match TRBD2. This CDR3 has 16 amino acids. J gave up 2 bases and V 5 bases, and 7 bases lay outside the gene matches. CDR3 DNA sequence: TGTGCCAGCAGTATAACCGGGACTAGCGTCACAGATACGCAGTATTTT. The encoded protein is CASSITGTSVTDTQYF.

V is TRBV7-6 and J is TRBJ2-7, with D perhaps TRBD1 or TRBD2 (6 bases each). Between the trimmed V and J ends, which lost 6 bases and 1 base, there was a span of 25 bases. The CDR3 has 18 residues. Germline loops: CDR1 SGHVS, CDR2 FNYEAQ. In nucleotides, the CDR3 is TGTGCCAGCAGTTTGCACCCCCTGTTGGGGGGCGAATCCTACGAGCAGTACTTC. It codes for CASSLHPLLGGESYEQYF.

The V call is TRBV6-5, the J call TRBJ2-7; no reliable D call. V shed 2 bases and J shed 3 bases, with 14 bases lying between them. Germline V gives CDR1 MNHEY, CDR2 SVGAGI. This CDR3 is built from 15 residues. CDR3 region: CASSYISGSNYEQYF. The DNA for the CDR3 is TGTGCCAGCAGTTACATTTCAGGATCCAACTACGAGCAGTACTTC.

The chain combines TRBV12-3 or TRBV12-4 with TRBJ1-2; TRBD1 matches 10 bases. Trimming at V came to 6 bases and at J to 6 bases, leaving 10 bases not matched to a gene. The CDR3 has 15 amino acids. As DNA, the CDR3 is TGTGCCAGCAGGCTCCCGGGACAGGGGCGAAATGGCTACACCTTC. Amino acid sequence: CASRLPGQGRNGYTF.

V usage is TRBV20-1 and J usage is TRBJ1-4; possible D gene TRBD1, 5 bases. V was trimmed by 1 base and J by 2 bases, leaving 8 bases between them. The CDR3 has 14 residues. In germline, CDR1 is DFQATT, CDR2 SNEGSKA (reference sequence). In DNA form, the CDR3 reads TGCAGTGCTAGAGTCCGGGGCACTAATGAAAAACTGTTTTTT. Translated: CSARVRGTNEKLFF.

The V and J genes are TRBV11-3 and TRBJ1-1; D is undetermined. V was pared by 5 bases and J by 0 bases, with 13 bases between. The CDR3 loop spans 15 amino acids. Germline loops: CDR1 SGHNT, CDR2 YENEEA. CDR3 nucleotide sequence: TGTGCCAGCAGCCCCCCCGGCAGATTGAACACTGAAGCTTTCTTT. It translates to CASSPPGRLNTEAFF.

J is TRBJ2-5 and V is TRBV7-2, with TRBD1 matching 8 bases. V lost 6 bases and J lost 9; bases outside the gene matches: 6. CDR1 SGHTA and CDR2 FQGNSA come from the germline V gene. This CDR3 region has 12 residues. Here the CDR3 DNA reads TGTGCCAGCAGTTGGACAGGGATGGCCCAGTACTTC. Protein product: CASSWTGMAQYF.

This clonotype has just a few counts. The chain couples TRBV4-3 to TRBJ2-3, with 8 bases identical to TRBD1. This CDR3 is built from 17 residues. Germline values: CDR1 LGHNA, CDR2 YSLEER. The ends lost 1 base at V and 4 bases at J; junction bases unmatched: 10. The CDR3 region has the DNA TGCGCCAGCAGCCAAGTGTGGCCCAGGGGGCGCCCAGATACGCAGTATTTT. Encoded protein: CASSQVWPRGRPDTQYF.

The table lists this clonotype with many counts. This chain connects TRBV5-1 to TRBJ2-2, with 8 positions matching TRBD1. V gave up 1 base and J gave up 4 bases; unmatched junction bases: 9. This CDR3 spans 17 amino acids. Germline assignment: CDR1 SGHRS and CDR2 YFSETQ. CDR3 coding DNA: TGCGCCAGCAGCTTGACCGACAGGGGACGAGGCACCGGGGAGCTGTTTTTT. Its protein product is CASSLTDRGRGTGELFF.

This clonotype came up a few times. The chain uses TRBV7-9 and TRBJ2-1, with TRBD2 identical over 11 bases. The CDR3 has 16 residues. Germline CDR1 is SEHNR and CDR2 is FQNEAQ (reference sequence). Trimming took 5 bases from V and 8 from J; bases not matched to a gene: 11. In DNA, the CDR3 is TGTGCCAGCAGCCACTACGTAGCGGGAGGGAGGGATGAGCAGTTCTTC. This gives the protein CASSHYVAGGRDEQFF.

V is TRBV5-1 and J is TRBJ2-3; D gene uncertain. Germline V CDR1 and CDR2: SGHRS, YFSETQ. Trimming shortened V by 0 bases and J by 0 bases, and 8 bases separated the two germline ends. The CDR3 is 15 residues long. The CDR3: CASSLEDASTDTQYF. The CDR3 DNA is TGCGCCAGCAGCTTGGAAGACGCCAGCACAGATACGCAGTATTTT.

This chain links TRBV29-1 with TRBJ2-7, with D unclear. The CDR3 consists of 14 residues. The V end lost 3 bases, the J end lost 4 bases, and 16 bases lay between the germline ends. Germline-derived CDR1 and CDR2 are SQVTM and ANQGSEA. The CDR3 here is CSVDTRVICYEQYF. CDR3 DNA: TGCAGCGTTGATACAAGGGTGATTTGTTACGAGCAGTACTTC.

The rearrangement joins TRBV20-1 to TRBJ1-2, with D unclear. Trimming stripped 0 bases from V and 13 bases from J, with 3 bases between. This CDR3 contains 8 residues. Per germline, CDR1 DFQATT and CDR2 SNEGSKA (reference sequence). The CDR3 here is CSARDGTF. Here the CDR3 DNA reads TGCAGTGCTAGAGATGGCACCTTC.

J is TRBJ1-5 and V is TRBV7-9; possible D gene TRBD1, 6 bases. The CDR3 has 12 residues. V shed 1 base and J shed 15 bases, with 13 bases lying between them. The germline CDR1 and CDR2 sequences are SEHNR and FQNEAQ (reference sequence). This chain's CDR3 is CASSLGGGVRHF. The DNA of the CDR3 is TGTGCCAGCAGCTTAGGAGGGGGAGTTCGGCATTTT.

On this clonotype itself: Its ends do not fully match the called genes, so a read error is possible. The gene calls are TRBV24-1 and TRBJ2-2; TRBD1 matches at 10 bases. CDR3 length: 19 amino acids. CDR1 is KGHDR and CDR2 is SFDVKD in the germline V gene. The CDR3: CATSDFPGTGDWDTGELYF. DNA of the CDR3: TGTGCCACCAGTGATTTCCCCGGGACAGGGGACTGGGACACCGGGGAGCTGTATTTT.

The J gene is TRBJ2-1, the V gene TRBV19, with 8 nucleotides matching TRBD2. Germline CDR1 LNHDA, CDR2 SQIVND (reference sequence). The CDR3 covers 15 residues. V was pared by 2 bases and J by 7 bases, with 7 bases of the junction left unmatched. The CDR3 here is CASSIRGGFGNEQFF. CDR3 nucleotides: TGTGCCAGTAGTATACGCGGGGGGTTTGGGAATGAGCAGTTCTTC. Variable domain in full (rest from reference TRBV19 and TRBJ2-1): DGGITQSPKYLFRKEGQNVTLSCEQNLNHDAMYWYRQDPGQGLRLIYYSQIVNDFQKGDIAEGYSVSREKKESFPLTVTSAQKNPTAFYLCASSIRGGFGNEQFFGPGTRLTVL.

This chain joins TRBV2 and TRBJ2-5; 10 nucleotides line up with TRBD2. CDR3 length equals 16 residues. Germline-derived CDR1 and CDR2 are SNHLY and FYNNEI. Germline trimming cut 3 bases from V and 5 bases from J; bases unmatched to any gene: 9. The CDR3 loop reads CASSDLAGVAQETQYF. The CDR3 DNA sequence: TGTGCCAGCAGTGACCTAGCGGGAGTAGCCCAGGAGACCCAGTACTTC.

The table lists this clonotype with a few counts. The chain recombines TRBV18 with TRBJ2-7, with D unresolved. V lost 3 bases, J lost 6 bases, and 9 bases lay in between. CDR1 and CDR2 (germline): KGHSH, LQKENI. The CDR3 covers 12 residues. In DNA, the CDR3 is TGTGCCAGCTCACCCGACCCTGCCGAGCAGTACTTC. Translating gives CASSPDPAEQYF.